Listed here are 23 T cell receptor beta chains from one sample, sequenced in a study of human T cells and chemical hapten exposure. The sample's time point: pre-sensitization, week 0. Treatment indicated: therapeutic diphenylcyclopropenone sensitization with weekly scalp DPC. TCRdb re-derived calls from the RACE reads in MiXCR, one entry per CDR3 protein. The sample lists a few hundred thousand distinct CDR3 sequences; approximately 8.6% were seen once. Specimen: whole blood, collected in connection with sensitization to the hapten diphenylcyclopropenone (DPC). The receptor set was obtained from a woman aged 40 to 49 with alopecia areata. Some clones in this sample may be carry-over from other donors' samples.

This clonotype has a count of ten or more. The chain uses TRBV28 and TRBJ2-7, with D possibly being TRBD2 (5 bases). This CDR3 region has 13 residues. The germline gives CDR1 MDHEN, CDR2 SYDVKM. Trimming left V 3 bases short and J 2 bases short, with 8 bases between. The CDR3 DNA is TGTGCCAGCAGTTTGGCGAGGGCCTACGAGCAGTACTTC. Protein product: CASSLARAYEQYF.

This clonotype was counted ten times or more. The rearrangement uses TRBV6-2 or TRBV6-3 and TRBJ2-2; 10 positions match TRBD1. The CDR3 runs 13 residues. The junction had 1 base not matched to a gene; V was cut back by 6 bases and J by 6 bases. Per the germline V gene, CDR1 is MNHEY and CDR2 is SVGEGT. The CDR3 sequence: CASRTGGPGELFF. CDR3 nucleotides: TGTGCCAGCAGGACAGGGGGCCCCGGGGAGCTGTTTTTT.

This clonotype was seen at least ten times. This rearrangement joins TRBV20-1 to TRBJ2-4; D is uncertain. The CDR3 extends over 13 amino acids. Per the germline V gene, CDR1 is DFQATT and CDR2 is SNEGSKA (reference sequence). V shed 3 bases and J shed 6 bases, with 12 bases lying between them. The DNA of the CDR3 is TGCAGTGCTAGCTTGGGAACGAGAAACATTCAGTACTTC. Its translation is CSASLGTRNIQYF.

Many counts were recorded for this clonotype. This chain links TRBV2 with TRBJ2-1, with D uncertain. This CDR3 is 14 amino acids long. Germline lookup yields CDR1 SNHLY and CDR2 FYNNEI. Trimming removed 6 bases at V and 9 bases at J, with 18 bases between. CDR3 sequence: CASRNNGVGPEQFF. In DNA, the CDR3 is TGTGCCAGCAGAAATAACGGCGTGGGCCCTGAGCAGTTCTTC.

This clonotype was seen more than once but under ten times. The chain couples TRBV20-1 to TRBJ1-1, with TRBD1 matching over 12 bases. Losses at the gene ends were 8 bases for V and 1 base for J; bases not matched to a gene: 5. The CDR3 contains 14 residues. Germline V CDR1 and CDR2: DFQATT, SNEGSKA (reference sequence). CDR3 sequence: CSRDRGLGNTEAFF. The CDR3 DNA reads as TGCAGTAGGGACAGGGGGCTTGGGAACACTGAAGCTTTCTTT.

This chain links TRBV7-2 with TRBJ2-1; 10 bases are shared with TRBD2. V lost 5 bases and J lost 3; bases outside the gene matches: 4. From germline, CDR1 is SGHTA and CDR2 FQGNSA. The CDR3 loop spans 15 amino acids. CDR3 sequence (DNA): TGTGCCAGCAGCCGAGGGACTAGCGACTACAATGAGCAGTTCTTC. This sequence encodes CASSRGTSDYNEQFF.

The rearrangement uses TRBV9 and TRBJ2-3, with D uncertain. V dropped 1 base and J dropped 2 bases, with 20 bases sitting between them. CDR1 SGDLS and CDR2 YYNGEE come from the germline V gene. This CDR3 has 18 amino acids. The CDR3 nucleotides are TGTGCCAGCAGCGTACTCCCCTTGGCTATCGGAGACACAGATACGCAGTATTTT. Protein sequence: CASSVLPLAIGDTDTQYF.

The chain uses TRBV6-2 or TRBV6-3 and TRBJ2-1; possible D gene TRBD2, 6 bases. CDR1 is MNHEY, CDR2 SVGEGT, per germline. The CDR3 consists of 15 residues. The germline V and J ends were trimmed by 5 bases and 7 bases, with 18 bases remaining between them. The CDR3 nucleotides are TGTGCCAGCAGTGAAGCGGGCGGTCAAGGGAATGAGCAGTTCTTC. Translation gives CASSEAGGQGNEQFF.

This clonotype was recorded a few times. The genes are TRBV4-1 and TRBJ2-6, with TRBD2 identical over 8 bases. Germline V lookup: CDR1 MGHRA, CDR2 YSYEKL. After removal of 4 bases from V and 4 bases from J, the junction contained 6 bases not matched to a gene. The CDR3 runs to 16 residues. CDR3 in DNA: TGCGCCAGCAGCCCTCGACTAGCGTCCGGGGCCAACGTCCTGACTTTC. It specifies CASSPRLASGANVLTF.

J is TRBJ2-1 and V is TRBV24-1; 10 positions match TRBD1. The CDR3 runs to 19 residues. V shed 3 bases and J 0 bases; nucleotides not matched to a gene: 10. Germline V gives CDR1 KGHDR, CDR2 SFDVKD. The CDR3: CATSDPGTGDGSSYNEQFF. CDR3 DNA sequence: TGTGCCACCAGTGATCCCGGGACAGGGGACGGGAGCTCCTACAATGAGCAGTTCTTC.

This clonotype has a count of ten or more. The rearrangement links TRBV6-2 or TRBV6-3 to TRBJ1-5; possible D gene TRBD1, 5 bases. The germline CDR1 and CDR2 sequences are MNHEY and SVGEGT. The CDR3 loop spans 13 amino acids. V was shortened by 6 bases and J by 2 bases, with 8 bases between the two germline ends. The chain's CDR3 is CASRRGGNQPQHF. The CDR3, as DNA: TGTGCCAGCAGGAGGGGCGGCAATCAGCCCCAGCATTTT.

This chain uses TRBV12-3 or TRBV12-4 with TRBJ2-2; the D gene is possibly TRBD2 (5 bases). The CDR3 length is 16 residues. V lost 5 bases and J lost 0, with 13 bases in between. In DNA form, the CDR3 reads TGTGCCAGCAGTCCCCGGACTCGTCCGAACACCGGGGAGCTGTTTTTT. Residues: CASSPRTRPNTGELFF.

Many counts were recorded for this clonotype. This chain connects TRBV24-1 to TRBJ1-1; TRBD1 aligns across 7 bases. J was trimmed by 1 base and V by 8 bases; bases with no gene match: 6. The CDR3 has 14 amino acids. Germline V gene data show CDR1 as KGHDR and CDR2 as SFDVKD. The CDR3 sequence: CATTPGDRNTEAFF. CDR3 nucleotide sequence: TGTGCCACCACGCCGGGGGACAGGAACACTGAAGCTTTCTTT.

The sample holds a few counts of this clonotype. The chain joins TRBV6-5 to TRBJ2-2; TRBD2 matches 8 bases. This CDR3 is built from 13 residues. The germline CDR1 and CDR2 sequences are MNHEY and SVGAGI. The ends lost 6 bases at V and 7 bases at J; junction bases unmatched: 4. CDR3 sequence reads: CASSSTSVGELFF. CDR3 sequence (DNA): TGTGCCAGCAGCTCGACTAGCGTCGGGGAGCTGTTTTTT.

This chain joins TRBV7-2 and TRBJ2-5; D not certain. Trimming removed 1 base at V and 3 bases at J, with 6 bases between. Germline V gene data show CDR1 as SGHTA and CDR2 as FQGNSA. This CDR3 contains 13 residues. Here the CDR3 DNA reads TGTGCCAGCAGCTTAGTTACCGAAGAGACCCAGTACTTC. This gives the protein CASSLVTEETQYF.

J is TRBJ2-1 and V is TRBV12-3 or TRBV12-4; 10 nucleotides agree with TRBD2. V lost 2 bases to trimming and J lost 8 bases; unmatched junction nucleotides: 9. The CDR3 totals 16 residues. CDR3 region: CASSLLAGAVDDEQFF. DNA of the CDR3: TGTGCCAGCAGTTTACTAGCGGGAGCCGTCGACGATGAGCAGTTCTTC.

The rearrangement links TRBV10-3 to TRBJ2-7; tentatively, D is TRBD2 (7 bases). The V gene's germline CDR1 is ENHRY and CDR2 SYGVKD. V was shortened by 2 bases and J by 7 bases, with 15 bases between the two germline ends. CDR3 size: 14 residues. The CDR3 nucleotides are TGTGCCATCAGTGAGACTAGCGAAGGGGGGGAGCAGTACTTC. The encoded protein is CAISETSEGGEQYF.

The sample holds a few counts of this clonotype. The CDR3 region has the DNA TGCAGCGTTGTGGGGTTAGGTGTCTACGAGCAGTACTTC. This codes for CSVVGLGVYEQYF. The chain joins TRBV29-1 to TRBJ2-7; the D is unclear. This CDR3 is 13 amino acids long. Trimming pared 4 bases from V and 3 bases from J, leaving 13 bases between. In germline, CDR1 is SQVTM, CDR2 ANQGSEA.

This clonotype was detected ten times or more. The J gene is TRBJ1-2, the V gene TRBV20-1, with D unresolved. The V end lost 8 bases, the J end lost 5 bases, and 21 bases lay between the germline ends. The germline V gene has CDR1 DFQATT and CDR2 SNEGSKA (reference sequence). CDR3 length: 14 residues. CDR3 sequence reads: CSIIRNPEGYGYTF. As DNA, the CDR3 is TGCAGTATTATTAGAAATCCCGAAGGGTATGGCTACACCTTC.

The chain has TRBV20-1 and TRBJ2-7; 10 nucleotides match TRBD2. V shed 2 bases and J 4 bases; nucleotides not matched to a gene: 8. The CDR3 spans 15 residues. Germline lookup yields CDR1 DFQATT and CDR2 SNEGSKA (reference sequence). DNA of the CDR3: TGCAGTGCTAGACCCCCGGCTAGCGGGAGTTACGAGCAGTACTTC. Its translation is CSARPPASGSYEQYF.

In DNA form, the CDR3 reads TGCAGTGCTCGACTAGCGGGGTCCTACAATGAGCAGTTCTTC. Protein sequence: CSARLAGSYNEQFF. The chain couples TRBV20-1 to TRBJ2-1; 11 bases map to TRBD2. There are 14 residues in the CDR3. Germline V gene lookup returns CDR1 DFQATT and CDR2 SNEGSKA (reference sequence). J gave up 1 base and V 5 bases, and 1 base lay outside the gene matches.

There are a few counts of this clonotype. The V gene is TRBV28, the J gene TRBJ2-7, with D possibly TRBD2 on 6 matching bases. Germline V gene lookup returns CDR1 MDHEN and CDR2 SYDVKM. V was trimmed by 6 bases and J by 1 base, leaving 16 bases between them. The CDR3 extends over 15 amino acids. The CDR3 nucleotides are TGTGCCAGCAGGGAGGGAGTTGGCCCTTCCTACGAGCAGTACTTC. This translates into CASREGVGPSYEQYF.

This clonotype was recorded a few times. The gene calls are TRBV7-6 and TRBJ2-1; D remains ambiguous. V lost 1 base and J lost 2, with 12 bases in between. The CDR3 is 16 amino acids. Germline values: CDR1 SGHVS, CDR2 FNYEAQ. CDR3 protein: CASSLGTRHAYNEQFF. The CDR3 nucleotides are TGTGCCAGCAGCTTAGGAACGCGGCACGCCTACAATGAGCAGTTCTTC.